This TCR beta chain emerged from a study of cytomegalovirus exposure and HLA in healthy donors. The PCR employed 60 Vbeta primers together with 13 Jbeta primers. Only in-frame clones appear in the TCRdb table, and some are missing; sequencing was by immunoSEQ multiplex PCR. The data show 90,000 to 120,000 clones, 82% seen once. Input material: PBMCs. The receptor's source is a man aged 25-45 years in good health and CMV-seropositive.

CDR3 nucleotide sequence: TGTGCCAGCAGCGTAGAACAGGGATATGGCGGGGAGCTGTTTTTT. Translating gives CASSVEQGYGGELFF. The chain uses TRBV13 and TRBJ2-2; D possibly corresponds to TRBD1 (6 bases). V lost 5 bases and J 7 bases, leaving 17 bases between the germline ends. In germline, CDR1 is PRHDT, CDR2 FYEKMQ (reference sequence). The CDR3 consists of 15 residues. Combining the CDR3 with reference TRBV13 and TRBJ2-2 gives the whole variable domain AAGVIQSPRHLIKEKRETATLKCYPIPRHDTVYWYQQGPGQDPQFLISFYEKMQSDKGSIPDRFSAQQFSDYHSELNMSSLELGDSALYFCASSVEQGYGGELFFGEGSRLTVL.